This TCR beta chain comes out of a study of blood T cell repertoires in COVID-19. For the study at large: Researchers got acute and convalescent COVID-19 samples from the United States, Italy and Spain. T cells, B-cell-depleted T cells, or PBMCs supplied cDNA or gDNA.

In germline, CDR1 is MNHEY, CDR2 SVGAGI. This CDR3 contains 14 residues. The V segment lost 5 bases and the J segment 7 bases; nucleotides outside the gene matches: 5. As originally analysed: Estimated nucleated cell counts came from reference gene primer amplification. Repertoires were generated with immunoSEQ multiplex PCR, while TCRdb's copy carries only in-frame clones and drops some. V and J calls and clone size follow that table, whereas D and trimming were derived from the DNA. Of 250,000 to 350,000 clones listed, approximately 88% are singletons. This TCR came from a woman aged 50 to 60 with active or convalescent COVID-19. The sample consisted of peripheral blood. The chain carries TRBV6-5 and TRBJ1-2; 12 nucleotides line up with TRBD1. CDR3 in DNA: TGTGCCAGCAGTCGGGACAGGGGGCAAGGTGGCTACACCTTC. Residues: CASSRDRGQGGYTF.